The present T cell receptor beta chain was sequenced within a study of PD-L1 blockade in urothelial cancer. Across the whole study: Men with urothelial cancer arising in the bladder made up about 90% of the roughly 29 patients. Blood was tested 3 weeks (second dose) and 6 weeks into treatment.

The templates were synthetic TCR analogs, and they were spiked into each PCR. The data were produced by immunoSEQ multiplex PCR, yet TCRdb's version contains in-frame clones alone and is incomplete. The table includes approximately 93,000 clones, over 80% detected once. Time point here: peripheral blood 6 weeks after treatment start. The CDR3 is 18 amino acids. The chain has TRBV21-1 and TRBJ2-4; TRBD2 is the table's D call, not checked against the DNA. TRBV21-1 is a pseudogene. The sample in question was PBMCs, obtained around atezolizumab (anti-PD-L1) treatment. This receptor was identified in a man aged 65-85 years with urothelial cancer. The chain's CDR3 is CASSKVDSGSVAKNIQYF. The CDR3 coding sequence is TGTGCCAGCAGCAAAGTGGATAGCGGCTCCGTAGCCAAAAACATTCAGTACTTC.